A single TCR beta chain is shown here with its context. The V segment lost 5 bases and the J segment 2 bases; nucleotides outside the gene matches: 3. This CDR3 spans 14 amino acids. Germline loops: CDR1 SGHTA, CDR2 FQGNSA. How the authors handled the data: Scientists estimated how many nucleated cells there were by amplifying reference gene primers. The method was immunoSEQ multiplex PCR; TCRdb's version includes in-frame clones alone and lacks a portion of them. The V and J calls and clone size come from that table; D and trimming were worked out from the DNA. Among about 100,000 clones listed, 85% were seen once. The sample is drawn from a study of blood T cell repertoires in COVID-19.

The sequence derives from a human donor in a cohort sampled during active COVID-19. The chain is built from TRBV7-2 and TRBJ2-5; 9 bases agree with TRBD1. Specimen: peripheral blood. This CDR3 is CASSPGTGQETQYF. CDR3 bases: TGTGCCAGCAGCCCTGGGACAGGGCAAGAGACCCAGTACTTC.